This passage covers 22 T cell receptor beta chains from one sample sequenced in a study of blood T cell repertoires in COVID-19. Profiling relied on immunoSEQ multiplex PCR, and the TCRdb table lists in-frame clones only, not all of them. In the table there are 350,000 to 450,000 clones, about 88% of which are singletons. Sequenced sample: PBMCs or T cells enriched from blood (not recorded which). Receptors originate from a young woman who had been exposed to COVID-19.

The chain couples TRBV18 to TRBJ2-7, with TRBD2 as a possible D gene (5 bases). V gave up 3 bases and J gave up 1 base, with 19 bases separating them. Looked up from germline, CDR1 is KGHSH and CDR2 is LQKENI. The CDR3 sequence is 17 residues long. CDR3 DNA: TGTGCCAGCTCACCTCTCGGGATTACCGATTTATCCTACGAGCAGTACTTC. This codes for CASSPLGITDLSYEQYF.

CDR3: CASSQGSGYTEAFF. The CDR3 DNA reads TGCGCCAGCAGCCAAGGTTCAGGGTACACTGAAGCTTTCTTT. The V and J genes are TRBV4-3 and TRBJ1-1; a weak D match, TRBD1 (5 bases). Trimming took 1 base from V and 3 from J, leaving 9 bases between them. Germline V CDR1 and CDR2: LGHNA, YSLEER. The CDR3 covers 14 residues.

This chain connects TRBV7-8 to TRBJ1-3, with D maybe TRBD1 (5 bases). V gave up 2 bases and J gave up 1 base, with 12 bases separating them. Germline lookup yields CDR1 SGHVS and CDR2 FQNEAQ. This CDR3 is built from 16 residues. CDR3 region: CASSLRPGGSGNTIYF. CDR3 DNA sequence: TGTGCCAGCAGCTTACGGCCGGGGGGTTCTGGAAACACCATATATTTT.

This chain connects TRBV19 to TRBJ1-4, with TRBD1 identical over 7 bases. CDR3 length equals 19 residues. Unmatched junction bases numbered 16, after V lost 6 bases and J lost 0 bases. In germline, CDR1 is LNHDA, CDR2 SQIVND (reference sequence). The CDR3 protein is CASRLTGQIFFATNEKLFF. CDR3 DNA: TGTGCCAGTAGATTAACGGGACAGATTTTTTTTGCAACTAATGAAAAACTGTTTTTT.

The chain employs TRBV19 and TRBJ2-6; 12 nucleotides agree with TRBD1. V lost 3 bases and J lost 4; bases outside the gene matches: 4. The CDR3 totals 17 residues. Germline V gene lookup returns CDR1 LNHDA and CDR2 SQIVND (reference sequence). The CDR3 sequence: CASSIGTGGPGANVLTF. The CDR3 DNA follows: TGTGCCAGTAGTATTGGGACAGGGGGCCCCGGGGCCAACGTCCTGACTTTC.

The chain is built from TRBV5-1 and TRBJ2-2; no clear D gene. Trimming removed 0 bases at V and 0 bases at J, with 6 bases between. The CDR3 extends over 15 amino acids. From germline, CDR1 is SGHRS and CDR2 YFSETQ. CDR3 protein: CASSLDYSNTGELFF. CDR3 nucleotides: TGCGCCAGCAGCTTGGACTATTCGAACACCGGGGAGCTGTTTTTT.

J is TRBJ1-4 and V is TRBV4-1; TRBD1 aligns across 8 bases. The CDR3 is 14 residues long. V was pared by 6 bases and J by 8 bases, with 8 bases of the junction left unmatched. The V gene's germline CDR1 is MGHRA and CDR2 YSYEKL. CDR3 region: CASRAGGAGEKLFF. As DNA, the CDR3 is TGCGCCAGCAGAGCAGGGGGCGCCGGAGAAAAACTGTTTTTT.

This chain links TRBV9 with TRBJ2-1; 13 nucleotides agree with TRBD2. Germline trimming cut 0 bases from V and 7 bases from J; bases unmatched to any gene: 1. Germline V gene data show CDR1 as SGDLS and CDR2 as YYNGEE. The CDR3 has 15 amino acids. In nucleotides, the CDR3 is TGTGCCAGCAGCGTAGGGACTAGCGGGGGAAATGAGCAGTTCTTC. It is translated as CASSVGTSGGNEQFF.

The rearrangement links TRBV4-1 to TRBJ2-7; TRBD2 aligns across 9 bases. Trimming removed 4 bases from V and 2 bases from J; junction bases left unmatched: 6. This CDR3 spans 15 amino acids. The V gene's germline CDR1 is MGHRA and CDR2 YSYEKL. The CDR3 region is CASSLTWTSAYEQYF. Here the CDR3 DNA reads TGCGCCAGCAGCCTCACCTGGACTAGCGCCTACGAGCAGTACTTC.

The chain links TRBV5-6 to TRBJ1-5; D not certain. V gave up 4 bases and J gave up 4 bases, with 12 bases separating them. Germline values: CDR1 SGHDT, CDR2 YYEEEE. The CDR3 is 14 amino acids. The CDR3 protein is CASSRLQLNQPQHF. The CDR3, as DNA: TGTGCCAGCAGCCGACTGCAGCTTAATCAGCCCCAGCATTTT.

This chain joins TRBV7-2 and TRBJ2-7, with unresolved D. Trimming removed 0 bases at V and 3 bases at J, with 12 bases between. Per the germline V gene, CDR1 is SGHTA and CDR2 is FQGNSA. The CDR3 length is 15 residues. The CDR3 region is CASSLALRGGYEQYF. DNA for the CDR3: TGTGCCAGCAGCTTAGCATTACGTGGCGGCTACGAGCAGTACTTC. Using reference TRBV7-2 and TRBJ2-7 for the parts outside the CDR3, the full variable domain is GAGVSQSPSNKVTEKGKDVELRCDPISGHTALYWYRQSLGQGLEFLIYFQGNSAPDKSGLPSDRFSAERTGGSVSTLTIQRTQQEDSAVYLCASSLALRGGYEQYFGPGTRLTVT.

The chain recombines TRBV5-1 with TRBJ1-5; D might be TRBD1 (6 bases). Trimming left V 3 bases short and J 2 bases short, with 9 bases between. Germline CDR1 is SGHRS and CDR2 is YFSETQ. The CDR3 sequence is 14 residues long. CDR3: CASSSGERNQPQHF. The CDR3, as DNA: TGCGCCAGCAGCTCAGGGGAGCGCAATCAGCCCCAGCATTTT. Together with reference TRBV5-1 and TRBJ1-5, the CDR3 gives the full variable domain: KAGVTQTPRYLIKTRGQQVTLSCSPISGHRSVSWYQQTPGQGLQFLFEYFSETQRNKGNFPGRFSGRQFSNSRSEMNVSTLELGDSALYLCASSSGERNQPQHFGDGTRLSIL.

CDR3 sequence: CASSRRQGVRRTEAFF. The CDR3 region has the DNA TGTGCCAGCAGCCGCCGACAGGGGGTTCGTCGGACTGAAGCTTTCTTT. This chain connects TRBV27 to TRBJ1-1; TRBD1 matches 9 bases. The J segment lost 5 bases and the V segment lost 6 bases, leaving 13 bases of the junction unmatched. CDR3 length: 16 residues. The germline gives CDR1 MNHEY, CDR2 SMNVEV (reference sequence).

V is TRBV11-1 and J is TRBJ2-3, with 12 bases that match TRBD2. Trimming took 3 bases from V and 9 from J; bases not matched to a gene: 10. The CDR3 sequence is 16 residues long. CDR1 SGHAT and CDR2 FQDESV come from the germline V gene (reference sequence). The CDR3 DNA follows: TGTGCCAGCAGCTTGGGTCTAGCGGGGGGGCAAGGAACGCAGTATTTT. Protein sequence: CASSLGLAGGQGTQYF.

This chain joins TRBV4-2 and TRBJ2-1; 8 bases match TRBD1. Trimming took 1 base from V and 0 from J; bases not matched to a gene: 2. CDR3 size: 16 residues. CDR1 and CDR2 from the germline V gene are LGHNA and YNFKEQ. In DNA form, the CDR3 reads TGTGCCAGCAGCCAAGGGGACAGGTTCTCCTACAATGAGCAGTTCTTC. Its translation is CASSQGDRFSYNEQFF.

The chain couples TRBV28 to TRBJ2-6, with a possible D match to TRBD1 (5 bases). V lost 2 bases, J lost 2 bases, and 7 bases lay in between. The CDR3 extends over 15 amino acids. The germline CDR1 and CDR2 sequences are MDHEN and SYDVKM. CDR3 bases: TGTGCCAGCAGTTTAACAGGCGCTGGGGCCAACGTCCTGACTTTC. It codes for CASSLTGAGANVLTF.

This clone was seen at least ten times. The chain uses TRBV4-2 and TRBJ2-1; 10 positions agree with TRBD2. The CDR3 spans 19 residues. The germline V gene encodes CDR1 LGHNA and CDR2 YNFKEQ. V shed 1 base, J shed 0 bases, and the junction held 9 bases outside the gene matches. The CDR3: CASSQVGLAGASSYNEQFF. DNA for the CDR3: TGTGCCAGCAGCCAAGTCGGCCTAGCGGGGGCAAGCTCCTACAATGAGCAGTTCTTC.

The chain recombines TRBV11-1 with TRBJ1-1; D possibly corresponds to TRBD1 (6 bases). The CDR3 has 14 residues. The germline V gene encodes CDR1 SGHAT and CDR2 FQDESV (reference sequence). The V end was cut by 6 bases, the J end by 0 bases, with 11 bases between. CDR3 in amino acids: CASSNREMNTEAFF. The CDR3 region has the DNA TGTGCCAGCAGTAACAGGGAAATGAACACTGAAGCTTTCTTT.

The chain employs TRBV18 and TRBJ1-1; TRBD1 agrees at 7 bases. The CDR3 contains 15 residues. V lost 6 bases and J lost 8; bases outside the gene matches: 15. CDR1 KGHSH and CDR2 LQKENI come from the germline V gene. In DNA form, the CDR3 reads TGTGCCAGCTCCCCCCTTACGACAGGGTTAAACGAAGCTTTCTTT. Translation gives CASSPLTTGLNEAFF.

The chain has TRBV5-1 and TRBJ2-1, with TRBD2 identical over 12 bases. The CDR3 has 16 amino acids. Losses at the gene ends were 0 bases for V and 6 bases for J; bases not matched to a gene: 4. Germline CDR1 is SGHRS and CDR2 is YFSETQ. CDR3 residues: CASSLVLAGGGNEQFF. DNA of the CDR3: TGCGCCAGCAGCTTGGTACTAGCGGGAGGAGGCAATGAGCAGTTCTTC. Complete variable domain (other parts from reference TRBV5-1 and TRBJ2-1): KAGVTQTPRYLIKTRGQQVTLSCSPISGHRSVSWYQQTPGQGLQFLFEYFSETQRNKGNFPGRFSGRQFSNSRSEMNVSTLELGDSALYLCASSLVLAGGGNEQFFGPGTRLTVL.

The chain is built from TRBV5-1 and TRBJ1-1, with no clear D. The V gene's germline CDR1 is SGHRS and CDR2 YFSETQ. V lost 4 bases, J lost 0 bases, and 16 bases lay in between. The CDR3 runs to 16 residues. This chain's CDR3 is CASSPFSADMNTEAFF. The CDR3 nucleotides read TGCGCCAGCAGCCCCTTCTCGGCAGACATGAACACTGAAGCTTTCTTT.

The chain joins TRBV18 to TRBJ1-5, with D tentatively TRBD1 (6 bases). Germline CDR1 is KGHSH and CDR2 is LQKENI. V shed 1 base and J shed 3 bases, with 19 bases lying between them. The length of the CDR3 is 18 residues. This CDR3 is CASSPRGPYRAINQPQHF. The DNA for the CDR3 is TGTGCCAGCTCACCACGAGGTCCCTACAGGGCCATCAATCAGCCCCAGCATTTT.